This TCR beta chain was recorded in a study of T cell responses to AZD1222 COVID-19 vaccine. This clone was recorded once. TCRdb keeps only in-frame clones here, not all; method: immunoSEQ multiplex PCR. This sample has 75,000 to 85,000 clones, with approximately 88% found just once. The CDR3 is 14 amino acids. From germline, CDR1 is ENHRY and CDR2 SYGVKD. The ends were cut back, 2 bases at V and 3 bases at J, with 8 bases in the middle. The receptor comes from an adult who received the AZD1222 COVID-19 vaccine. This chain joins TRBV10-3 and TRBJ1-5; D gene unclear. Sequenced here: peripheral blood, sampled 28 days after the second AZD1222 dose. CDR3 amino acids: CAISEPTSNQPQHF. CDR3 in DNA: TGTGCCATCAGTGAGCCGACCTCCAATCAGCCCCAGCATTTT.